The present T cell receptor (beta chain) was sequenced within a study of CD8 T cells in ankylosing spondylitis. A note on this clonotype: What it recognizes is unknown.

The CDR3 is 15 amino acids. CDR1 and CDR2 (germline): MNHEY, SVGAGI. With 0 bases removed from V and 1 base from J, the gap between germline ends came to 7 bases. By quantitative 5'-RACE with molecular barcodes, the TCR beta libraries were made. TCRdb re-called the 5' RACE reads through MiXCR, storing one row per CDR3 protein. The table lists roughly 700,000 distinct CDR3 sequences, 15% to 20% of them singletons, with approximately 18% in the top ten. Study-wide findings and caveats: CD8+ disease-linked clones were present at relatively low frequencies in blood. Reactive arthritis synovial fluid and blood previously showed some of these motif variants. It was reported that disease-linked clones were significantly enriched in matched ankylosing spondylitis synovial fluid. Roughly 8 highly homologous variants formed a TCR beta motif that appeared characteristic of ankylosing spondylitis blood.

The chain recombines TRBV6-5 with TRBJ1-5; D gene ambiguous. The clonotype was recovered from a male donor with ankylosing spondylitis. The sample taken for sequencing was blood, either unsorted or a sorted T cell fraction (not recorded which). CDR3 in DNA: TGTGCCAGCAGTTACTCTTCGGGAAGCAATCAGCCCCAGCATTTT. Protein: CASSYSSGSNQPQHF.